These T cell receptor beta chains were read from a single sample in a study of blood T cell repertoires in COVID-19. Assay used: immunoSEQ multiplex PCR; TCRdb lists only in-frame clones, some missing. The sample holds about 16,000 clones, 85% to 90% seen once. Sequenced input: peripheral blood. These receptors were collected from a man in his 60s with acute or convalescent COVID-19. Each CDR3 is given with its conserved first and last residue. Fields, in order: clone size, J gene, D gene, V gene, CDR3 DNA, CDR3 protein. D genes are given only for firm matches. Expanded clones are given a class, and other clones once, few, many or no size at all.

-,TRBJ2-5,TRBD2,TRBV2,TGTGCCAGCAGTGAAGTGGGGCGGGGGAAAGAGACCCAGTACTTC,CASSEVGRGKETQYF
-,TRBJ2-1,TRBD2,TRBV6-5,TGTGCCAGCAGCGTGGGACTAGCGGATTACAATGAGCAGTTCTTC,CASSVGLADYNEQFF
-,TRBJ2-2,-,TRBV28,TGTGCCAGCAGCCTCCGTGTTCGGGCCGGGGAGCTGTTTTTT,CASSLRVRAGELFF
-,TRBJ2-1,-,TRBV15,TGTGCCACCAGCTCGCAGGGGTACAATGAGCAGTTCTTC,CATSSQGYNEQFF
-,TRBJ1-1,-,TRBV2,TGTGCCAGCAGGGGACTCGTCACTGAAGCTTTCTTT,CASRGLVTEAFF
once,TRBJ1-1,-,TRBV6-5,TGTGCCAGCAGCCGACAGCCGAACACTGAAGCTTTCTTT,CASSRQPNTEAFF
-,TRBJ1-2,TRBD1,TRBV6-5,TGTGCCAGCAGGGGACAGGATAACTATGGCTACACCTTC,CASRGQDNYGYTF
-,TRBJ2-5,TRBD2,TRBV7-9,TGTGCCAGCAGCTTGGGACTAGCGGGGCAAGAGACCCAGTACTTC,CASSLGLAGQETQYF
-,TRBJ2-7,-,TRBV5-5,TGTGCCAGCAGCTTACGGGATACCTACGAGCAGTACTTC,CASSLRDTYEQYF
-,TRBJ1-5,TRBD1,TRBV6-6,TGTGCCAGCAGGTCGGGACAGGGAGTAGATCAGCCCCAGCATTTT,CASRSGQGVDQPQHF
-,TRBJ2-1,TRBD2,TRBV28,TGTGCCAGCAGCTCTTTCGGGACTAGCGAGTACAATGAGCAGTTCTTC,CASSSFGTSEYNEQFF
-,TRBJ1-5,TRBD1,TRBV30,TGTGCCTGGAACGAAGGGACAGGTAATCAGCCCCAGCATTTT,CAWNEGTGNQPQHF
-,TRBJ2-5,-,TRBV15,TGTGCCACCAGCAGAGAGAGGGGGACGGAGACCCAGTACTTC,CATSRERGTETQYF
-,TRBJ1-2,-,TRBV2,TGTGCCAGCAGTGTTGACAGAAACTATGGCTACACCTTC,CASSVDRNYGYTF
-,TRBJ2-1,TRBD2,TRBV10-1,TGCGCCAGCAGTGAGGCTAGCGGGGGTTGGAATGAGCAGTTCTTC,CASSEASGGWNEQFF
-,TRBJ2-5,TRBD2,TRBV3-1/TRBV3-2,TGTGCCAGCAGCCAGGGGGAGGGCCTAAAGACCCAGTACTTC,CASSQGEGLKTQYF
-,TRBJ2-7,-,TRBV28,TGTGCCAGCATCCGCGGAGGCGCCTACGAGCAGTACTTC,CASIRGGAYEQYF
-,TRBJ2-1,TRBD2,TRBV5-1,TGCGCCAGCAGCTCGGGACTTACTAGCGGCGATGAGCAGTTCTTC,CASSSGLTSGDEQFF
-,TRBJ1-1,TRBD1,TRBV30,TGTGCCTTAAAGGTGACAGGGATGAACACTGAAGCTTTCTTT,CALKVTGMNTEAFF
-,TRBJ1-2,-,TRBV2,TGTGCCAGCAGTGATCCATTCTATCGACGGGACTTCGATGGCTATGGCTACACCTTC,CASSDPFYRRDFDGYGYTF
-,TRBJ2-1,TRBD1,TRBV6-4,TGTGCCAGCAGTGACGGACAGGCGGGTGAGCAGTTCTTC,CASSDGQAGEQFF
-,TRBJ2-4,-,TRBV30,TGTGCCTTAGGGACGGGACATGACATTCAGTACTTC,CALGTGHDIQYF
-,TRBJ2-7,TRBD1,TRBV28,TGTGCCAGCATCCCGGGACAGGCAAACTACGAGCAGTACTTC,CASIPGQANYEQYF
-,TRBJ1-6,-,TRBV28,TGTGCCAGCAGCTCGGGACACCATAATTCACCCCTCCACTTT,CASSSGHHNSPLHF
medium-sized,TRBJ2-2,TRBD1,TRBV14,TGTGCCAGCAGCCAAGATAGGCACGGACAGGGGAACACCGGGGAGCTGTTTTTT,CASSQDRHGQGNTGELFF
-,TRBJ1-1,-,TRBV5-1,TGCGCCAGCAGCTTGGGTGAAGCGAACACTGAAGCTTTCTTT,CASSLGEANTEAFF
-,TRBJ1-5,-,TRBV6-5,TGTGCCAGCAGGCCCTCCTCAGGTCCCAATCAGCCCCAGCATTTT,CASRPSSGPNQPQHF
-,TRBJ1-1,-,TRBV4-1,TGCGCCAGCAGCCAACCCTTGAACACTGAAGCTTTCTTT,CASSQPLNTEAFF
-,TRBJ1-2,TRBD1,TRBV7-3,TGTGCCAGCAGCGATACAGGGGGCAACTATGGCTACACCTTC,CASSDTGGNYGYTF
-,TRBJ2-1,TRBD2,TRBV4-1,TGCGCCAGCAGCCCGCCCTCAGGGGGACTAGCGGGAGACAATGAGCAGTTCTTC,CASSPPSGGLAGDNEQFF
-,TRBJ2-5,TRBD2,TRBV30,TGTGCCTGGAGTAAATTCCTAGCGGGCGGAGGGACCCAGTACTTC,CAWSKFLAGGGTQYF
once,TRBJ1-2,TRBD1,TRBV19,TGTGCCAGTAGTCCTGGGACAGAAGCCCATGGCTACACCTTC,CASSPGTEAHGYTF
-,TRBJ2-2,-,TRBV6-5,TGTGCCACCGGAGGGGGAGCGGGGACCGGGGAGCTGTTTTTT,CATGGGAGTGELFF
-,TRBJ1-4,-,TRBV28,TGTGCCAGCAGTTTGGGAGGGAGGGGTGAAAAACTGTTTTTT,CASSLGGRGEKLFF
once,TRBJ2-7,TRBD1,TRBV7-2,TGTGCCAGCAGCTTAATGGTGGTAGCGAGGGACAGCTACGAGCAGTACTTC,CASSLMVVARDSYEQYF
-,TRBJ2-4,TRBD1,TRBV3-1/TRBV3-2,TGTGCCAGCAGCCAAGAGTTTGGACAGGGAGTCAAAAACATTCAGTACTTC,CASSQEFGQGVKNIQYF
-,TRBJ1-2,TRBD1,TRBV14,TGTGCCAGCAGCCAAACCCCGGACAGGCTAGGCCCGAATGGCTACACCTTC,CASSQTPDRLGPNGYTF
-,TRBJ1-2,-,TRBV4-1,TGCGCCAGCAGCCAAGCGCGCCAGGGCGACTATGGCTACACCTTC,CASSQARQGDYGYTF
-,TRBJ2-5,TRBD2,TRBV11-2,TGTGCCAGCAGCTTACAAGACTTCGGGGGGGAGACCCAGTACTTC,CASSLQDFGGETQYF
-,TRBJ2-1,-,TRBV19,TGTGCCAGTAGTCTATATCATGAGCAGTTCTTC,CASSLYHEQFF
-,TRBJ2-3,-,TRBV30,TGTGCCTGGAGTGTACTGCGGGCTGGAGATACGCAGTATTTT,CAWSVLRAGDTQYF
-,TRBJ2-7,-,TRBV27,TGTGCCAGCAGGGATCCAGCGCTAACCTACGAGCAGTACTTC,CASRDPALTYEQYF
-,TRBJ2-7,-,TRBV28,TGTGCCAGCAGTTTTCAAGAAAACCTACGGGACACCCTTCTCTTC,CASSFQENLRDTLLF
-,TRBJ2-5,-,TRBV5-1,TGCGCCAGCAGCTTGGACACCCAAGAGACCCAGTACTTC,CASSLDTQETQYF
-,TRBJ2-5,TRBD1,TRBV5-1,TGCGCCAGCAGCTTCGGGGACAGGGCCATAGAGGACTTC,CASSFGDRAIEDF
-,TRBJ2-4,-,TRBV18,TGTGCCAGCTCACTTCCCGGGACACGGAAAAACATTCAGTACTTC,CASSLPGTRKNIQYF
-,TRBJ1-3,TRBD1,TRBV6-6,TGTGCCAGCAGACGGGACAGGGTCTCCGGAAACACCATATATTTT,CASRRDRVSGNTIYF
-,TRBJ2-2,TRBD1,TRBV19,TGTGCCAGTAGTGCCCCGACAGGGAGGGAGCTGTTTTTT,CASSAPTGRELFF
-,TRBJ2-5,TRBD2,TRBV11-2,TGTGCCAGCAGCTTAGGGGATAGCGGGGGGTTGAAGACCCAGTACTTC,CASSLGDSGGLKTQYF
-,TRBJ2-6,-,TRBV2,TGTGCCAGCAATAGGGAGGTCACTGGGGCCAACGTCCTGACTTTC,CASNREVTGANVLTF
-,TRBJ2-3,TRBD2,TRBV10-2,TGCGCCAGCAGTGATCGGGACGGGGCGGGGGCAGATACGCAGTATTTT,CASSDRDGAGADTQYF
-,TRBJ2-2,-,TRBV6-5,TGTGCCAGCAGTTGGGTGGAGACCGGGGAGCTGTTTTTT,CASSWVETGELFF
once,TRBJ2-5,-,TRBV28,TGTGCCAGCATAAAAGGGGGTCGGGCGACCCAGTACTTC,CASIKGGRATQYF
few,TRBJ2-2,TRBD2,TRBV4-2,TGTGCCAGCAGCCAAAGCGGGGGGAGTACCGGGGAGCTGTTTTTT,CASSQSGGSTGELFF
-,TRBJ2-6,TRBD2,TRBV25-1,TGTGCCAGCAGTGAAAGCGGGAATCCGTCCACTGGGGCCAACGTCCTGACTTTC,CASSESGNPSTGANVLTF
-,TRBJ1-5,TRBD1,TRBV18,TGTGCCAGCTCAAGCACCGAGGGACAGGGGCCTTATAGCAATCAGCCCCAGCATTTT,CASSSTEGQGPYSNQPQHF
-,TRBJ1-4,-,TRBV7-6,TGTGCCAGCAGCTACAGGTTAGGAATTAATGAAAAACTGTTTTTT,CASSYRLGINEKLFF